Below are 21 T cell receptor beta chains sequenced from a single sample in a study of PD-L1 blockade in urothelial cancer. Time point in this sample: pretreatment peripheral blood. Profiling relied on immunoSEQ multiplex PCR, and the TCRdb table lists in-frame clones only, not all of them. This table holds approximately 50,000 clones, about 88% found once. Specimen: PBMCs, collected around atezolizumab (anti-PD-L1) treatment. Receptors were obtained from a man between 65 and 85 years old with urothelial cancer.

V usage is TRBV4-1 and J usage is TRBJ2-2, with 10 bases identical to TRBD2. The CDR3 runs to 18 residues. CDR1 MGHRA and CDR2 YSYEKL come from the germline V gene. V was pared by 0 bases and J by 2 bases, with 6 bases of the junction left unmatched. The CDR3 spells CASSQEMLAGGNTGELFF. In DNA, the CDR3 is TGCGCCAGCAGCCAAGAGATGTTAGCGGGAGGAAACACCGGGGAGCTGTTTTTT.

The chain couples TRBV5-1 to TRBJ1-5; D remains unclear. The V gene's germline CDR1 is SGHRS and CDR2 YFSETQ. V was trimmed by 1 base and J by 4 bases, leaving 12 bases between them. This CDR3 comprises 15 residues. The CDR3 region is CASSLSGNRNQPQHF. The CDR3 DNA reads as TGCGCCAGCAGCTTGTCCGGGAACAGAAATCAGCCCCAGCATTTT.

The J gene is TRBJ1-2, the V gene TRBV27, with TRBD1 matching over 8 bases. The CDR3 is made up of 13 amino acids. With V trimmed by 8 bases and J by 2 bases, 4 bases remained unmatched. Germline V gives CDR1 MNHEY, CDR2 SMNVEV (reference sequence). The CDR3 sequence: CASGRDRNYGYTF. DNA of the CDR3: TGTGCCAGCGGACGGGACAGGAACTATGGCTACACCTTC.

The J gene is TRBJ2-6, the V gene TRBV9, with TRBD1 as a possible D gene (7 bases). Per germline, CDR1 SGDLS and CDR2 YYNGEE. V was pared by 4 bases and J by 0 bases, with 11 bases between. This CDR3 contains 16 residues. For the CDR3, the DNA is TGTGCCAGCAGCCTCAGGGGGGACTCTGGGGCCAACGTCCTGACTTTC. Translated, it gives CASSLRGDSGANVLTF.

This clone was seen once. The CDR3 here is CASSFRGTDTQYF. The CDR3 region has the DNA TGTGCCAGCAGCTTTAGGGGGACAGATACGCAGTATTTT. The chain uses TRBV5-4 and TRBJ2-3, with D possibly being TRBD1 (6 bases). CDR3 length: 13 residues. CDR1 and CDR2 from the germline V gene are SGHNT and YYREEE (reference sequence). Trimming took 2 bases from V and 3 from J, leaving 7 bases between them.

This rearrangement joins TRBV7-9 to TRBJ1-2, with 7 bases identical to TRBD1. This CDR3 comprises 14 residues. The junction had 2 bases not matched to a gene; V was cut back by 2 bases and J by 2 bases. Germline CDR1 and CDR2: SEHNR and FQNEAQ (reference sequence). The CDR3 region has the DNA TGTGCCAGCAGCTTAAGGACAGGCAACTATGGCTACACCTTC. This gives the protein CASSLRTGNYGYTF.

The rearrangement joins TRBV10-1 to TRBJ2-1; D gene ambiguous. The germline V and J ends were trimmed by 0 bases and 0 bases, with 9 bases remaining between them. The CDR3 runs 16 residues. Germline CDR1 reads WNHNN; CDR2 reads SYGVQD (reference sequence). The CDR3 spells CASSESAASSYNEQFF. The CDR3 DNA reads as TGCGCCAGCAGTGAGTCGGCGGCAAGCTCCTACAATGAGCAGTTCTTC.

The rearrangement uses TRBV14 and TRBJ1-2; D not certain. Germline V gene lookup returns CDR1 SGHDN and CDR2 FVKESK. The CDR3 loop spans 16 amino acids. V was clipped by 0 bases and J by 4 bases, with 15 bases between them. CDR3 nucleotide sequence: TGTGCCAGCAGCCAAGAAAGTGGAGGGATCGGCTATGGCTACACCTTC. It encodes CASSQESGGIGYGYTF.

The V gene is TRBV7-2, the J gene TRBJ1-2; D is ambiguous. V lost 1 base and J lost 4, with 4 bases in between. Germline loops: CDR1 SGHTA, CDR2 FQGNSA. The CDR3 contains 12 residues. In nucleotides, the CDR3 is TGTGCCAGCAGCTTAGGTCTCTATGGCTACACCTTC. This encodes CASSLGLYGYTF.

DNA for the CDR3: TGTGCCAGCAGTTACACGTTACAGAAGTCTGGCTACACCTTC. Protein sequence: CASSYTLQKSGYTF. The V call is TRBV6-5, the J call TRBJ1-2; D is undetermined. The V end lost 2 bases, the J end lost 7 bases, and 14 bases lay between the germline ends. Per germline, CDR1 MNHEY and CDR2 SVGAGI. The CDR3 totals 14 residues.

This chain uses TRBV19 with TRBJ2-7, with 11 positions matching TRBD2. With 1 base clipped from V and 3 bases from J, the junction kept 2 bases outside the gene matches. CDR3 length: 15 residues. Germline V gene sequence: CDR1 LNHDA, CDR2 SQIVND (reference sequence). The CDR3 region is CASSIGLAGFYEQYF. Here the CDR3 DNA reads TGTGCCAGTAGTATAGGACTAGCGGGGTTCTACGAGCAGTACTTC.

V and J are TRBV2 and TRBJ2-1, with 10 positions matching TRBD1. CDR1 and CDR2 (germline): SNHLY, FYNNEI. J gave up 1 base and V 0 bases, and 3 bases lay outside the gene matches. The CDR3 is 17 amino acids. DNA for the CDR3: TGTGCCAGCAGTGAAGCTGACAGGGGGCTTTCCTACAATGAGCAGTTCTTC. Translating it yields CASSEADRGLSYNEQFF.

The gene calls are TRBV7-9 and TRBJ2-7; D might be TRBD1 (6 bases). V shed 4 bases and J shed 2 bases, with 15 bases lying between them. Germline V CDR1 and CDR2: SEHNR, FQNEAQ (reference sequence). The CDR3 runs 15 residues. The DNA of the CDR3 is TGTGCCAGCAGCTCGAAGAAAGACAGGCCCTACGAGCAGTACTTC. Protein: CASSSKKDRPYEQYF.

The chain couples TRBV5-4 to TRBJ1-2; the match to TRBD1 covers 7 bases. The trim removed 4 bases at V and 6 bases at J, leaving 9 bases unmatched. The CDR3 is made up of 14 amino acids. The germline gives CDR1 SGHNT, CDR2 YYREEE (reference sequence). The CDR3 DNA follows: TGTGCCAGCAGCCACAGGGGCGAGCAAAATGGCTACACCTTC. This gives the protein CASSHRGEQNGYTF.

The chain couples TRBV28 to TRBJ2-4; D perhaps matches TRBD2 (5 bases). Germline lookup yields CDR1 MDHEN and CDR2 SYDVKM. The CDR3 length is 14 residues. V lost 2 bases to trimming and J lost 0 bases, with 5 bases between them. The CDR3 region has the DNA TGTGCCAGCAGTTTAGCGGGAGCCAAAAACATTCAGTACTTC. It specifies CASSLAGAKNIQYF.

The V and J genes are TRBV5-4 and TRBJ1-2, with TRBD1 identical over 7 bases. The CDR3 length is 14 residues. Per germline, CDR1 SGHNT and CDR2 YYREEE (reference sequence). The V and J ends lost 4 bases and 7 bases, in that order; junction bases with no gene match: 10. The CDR3 loop is CASSPPGTATGYTF. DNA for the CDR3: TGTGCCAGCAGCCCCCCCGGGACAGCGACTGGCTACACCTTC.

The rearrangement joins TRBV15 to TRBJ2-5; no reliable D call. Per germline, CDR1 LNHNV and CDR2 YYDKDF (reference sequence). The CDR3 loop spans 13 amino acids. The V and J ends lost 8 bases and 3 bases respectively, with 13 bases between them. CDR3: CATGYNTEETQYF. The CDR3 region has the DNA TGTGCCACCGGTTACAATACCGAAGAGACCCAGTACTTC.

V gene TRBV4-1 combines with J gene TRBJ2-7; TRBD2 is a possible D gene (5 bases). CDR1 and CDR2 (germline): MGHRA, YSYEKL. The CDR3 loop spans 15 amino acids. V was trimmed by 4 bases and J by 3 bases, leaving 16 bases between them. CDR3 sequence (DNA): TGCGCCAGCAGCCCGACTACTCCCTGGGGCTACGAGCAGTACTTC. It is translated as CASSPTTPWGYEQYF.

This chain uses TRBV5-1 with TRBJ1-5, with TRBD1 matching over 9 bases. V trimming: 4 bases; J trimming: 9 bases; junction bases outside the gene matches: 8. The CDR3 is made up of 14 amino acids. Germline CDR1 is SGHRS and CDR2 is YFSETQ. This CDR3 is CASSPGQGSGPQHF. CDR3 bases: TGCGCCAGCAGCCCCGGACAGGGGAGTGGGCCCCAGCATTTT.

The rearrangement joins TRBV30 to TRBJ2-7; 9 bases line up with TRBD1. J gave up 8 bases and V 7 bases, and 3 bases lay outside the gene matches. Looked up from germline, CDR1 is GTSNPN and CDR2 is SVGIG (reference sequence). The CDR3 is made up of 10 amino acids. The CDR3 region is CALGQGQQYF. For the CDR3, the DNA is TGTGCCTTGGGACAGGGTCAGCAGTACTTC.

The rearrangement uses TRBV6-1 and TRBJ1-1; D uncertain. CDR3 length: 13 amino acids. CDR1 and CDR2 from the germline V gene are MNHNS and SASEGT. V gave up 6 bases and J gave up 1 base, with 9 bases separating them. The CDR3: CASRAAENTEAFF. CDR3 sequence (DNA): TGTGCCAGCAGGGCGGCCGAGAACACTGAAGCTTTCTTT.